This T cell receptor (beta chain) was sequenced during a study of identical twins. This clonotype was seen repeatedly, ten times or more. TCRdb reanalysed the 5' RACE reads using MiXCR and keeps one entry per CDR3 protein. In the table there are roughly 690,000 distinct CDR3 sequences, roughly 20% of which are singletons. Germline lookup yields CDR1 DFQATT and CDR2 SNEGSKA (reference sequence). Losses at the gene ends were 5 bases for V and 2 bases for J; bases not matched to a gene: 5. CDR3 length: 13 residues. The data were also submitted as part of a second study, on T cells expressing NK-cell markers. That work states: Restriction of sorting to alpha-beta TCR T cells was accomplished in several experiments using an anti-gamma-delta TCR antibody. Six or seven donors showed dominant NKG2C+ clonotypes comprising about 1.0-7.5% of their CD8+ T cells. The CD3+CD56-NKG2C+ fraction of several donors was also led by these clonotypes.

The sequence came from a woman aged 18-29 years in good health. The V and J genes are TRBV20-1 and TRBJ2-5; TRBD2 agrees at 7 bases. Sequencing was carried out using PBMCs. The CDR3 nucleotides are TGCAGTGCTGGGTCTAGCGGACAAGAGACCCAGTACTTC. It yields the protein CSAGSSGQETQYF.